This T cell receptor (beta chain) emerged from a study of T cell repertoires in cytomegalovirus infection. TCRdb used MiXCR to reprocess the reads, holding one entry per CDR3 protein. The table includes 110,000 to 150,000 distinct CDR3 sequences, around 30% detected once. Concerning this clonotype: No antigen is known for it.

With 6 bases clipped from V and 12 bases from J, the junction kept 10 bases outside the gene matches. This CDR3 region has 12 residues. From germline, CDR1 is MDHEN and CDR2 SYDVKM. J is TRBJ2-7 and V is TRBV28, with 8 bases lining up with TRBD1. The sample here was CD8+ T cells from cultured PBMCs, taken from culture after CMV antigen stimulation. The clonotype comes from a human donor in good health (CMV status not recorded). Some clones in this sample may be carry-over from other donors' samples. This CDR3 reads CASREGQVEGYF. CDR3 sequence (DNA): TGTGCCAGCAGAGAGGGACAGGTCGAGGGGTACTTC.